This record covers a single T cell receptor (beta chain). Its target antigen remains unknown. There are no base qualities to consult, and no much larger clone falls within one base. The data stem from a study of graft-versus-host responses after intestinal transplantation (dated by TCRdb to about 2021). In the study overall: The transplants that recipients got were multivisceral, liver-intestinal, or isolated intestinal. Every recipient was given anti-thymocyte globulin induction, then maintenance tacrolimus and steroids for around three years. Rather than being sequenced by the commercial service, samples from a few later patients were sequenced in-house on an Illumina MiSeq and processed with MiXCR. Donor T cell macrochimerism was defined as a peak of at least 4% donor T cells among recipient peripheral blood mononuclear cells. The cohort enrolled 24 intestinal transplant recipients, one of whom was a retransplant, and a few patients without pretransplant specimens were excluded. After intestinal transplantation, graft-versus-host and host-versus-graft alloreactive T cell clones were followed in the graft, circulation and bone marrow using bulk TCR-beta CDR3 sequencing. Alloreactive clones were identified by sequencing pre-transplant mixed lymphocyte reaction products and comparing them with unstimulated pre-transplant donor and recipient T cells.

CDR1 and CDR2 (LNHDA, SQIVND) derive from the germline V gene (reference sequence). V gives up 0 bases and J gives up 6 bases, and the segment between their germline ends measures 11 bases. Including the terminal cysteine and phenylalanine, the CDR3 comprises 14 residues. The only DNA kept is the CDR3, 42 bases in frame from the first base. Summary of the overall study and its limitations: Early after transplant, peak levels of circulating GvH clones were found to be associated with declines in HvG clones. GvH clones were found in recipient bone marrow, and some of the GvH clones appeared earlier in ileal mucosa or blood, which is consistent with an intestinal mucosal origin. Conclusions were limited by the relatively low number and heterogeneity of intestinal transplant patients. Patients with donor T cell macrochimerism had high GvH to HvG T cell clonal ratios in their allografts.

In light of the paper, this sample's time point label describes: cells obtained before transplantation from donor or recipient. CD3+CD4+ and CD3+CD8+ populations were FACS-sorted from unstimulated pre-transplant donor and recipient cells taken from spleen or lymph nodes. To prepare the library, the immunoSEQ multiplex PCR assay was applied. For most patients, genomic DNA was isolated with the Qiagen DNeasy Blood and Tissue Kit and sent frozen to Adaptive Biotechnologies for TCR sequencing. Adaptive Biotechnologies carried out high-throughput TCR-beta CDR3 sequencing of genomic DNA for most patients. The original methods were these. TCR sequencing data for around 19 patients were retrieved from Adaptive's ImmunoSEQ software; a few other patients were processed with MiXCR and VDJtools. To correct CD4 versus CD8 sorting errors, any sequence found in both subsets at a frequency ratio below 5:1 was removed. CDR3 nucleotide sequences shared by donor and recipient were removed because the origin of these sequences could not be assigned. Alloreactive clones required at least 2-fold expansion over unstimulated cells and minimum CFSE-low frequency of 0.002% (template counts) or 0.001% (read counts). Clones detected in sequenced pre-transplant spleen, lymph node, or MLR CFSE-low populations of the donor or recipient were defined as mappable. The cumulative frequency of alloreactive clones was calculated as a percentage of all sequences, weighted by copy number. The table was pulled from immuneACCESS by TCRdb, which kept in-frame rearrangements only. Such tables lose some clones; where checked, under half of the loss comes from unresolved V genes, and the rest has no known cause. V and J calls and clone size are those listed in that table; D and trimming were worked out from the DNA. This sample holds about 70,000 clones; 90% were observed only once. The ten top clones hold under 1.5% of the sample.

The clonotype originates from a human donor who received an intestinal transplant. The sequence is built from TRBV19 and TRBJ1-1; the D segment could be TRBD1, given 5 matching bases. Material: unstimulated CD8+ T cells sorted from spleen or lymph node cells, obtained before intestinal transplant. The nucleotide sequence reads TGTGCCAGTAGTATAGAGGGAGGGGTCGCTGAAGCTTTCTTT. Its product reads: CASSIEGGVAEAFF.